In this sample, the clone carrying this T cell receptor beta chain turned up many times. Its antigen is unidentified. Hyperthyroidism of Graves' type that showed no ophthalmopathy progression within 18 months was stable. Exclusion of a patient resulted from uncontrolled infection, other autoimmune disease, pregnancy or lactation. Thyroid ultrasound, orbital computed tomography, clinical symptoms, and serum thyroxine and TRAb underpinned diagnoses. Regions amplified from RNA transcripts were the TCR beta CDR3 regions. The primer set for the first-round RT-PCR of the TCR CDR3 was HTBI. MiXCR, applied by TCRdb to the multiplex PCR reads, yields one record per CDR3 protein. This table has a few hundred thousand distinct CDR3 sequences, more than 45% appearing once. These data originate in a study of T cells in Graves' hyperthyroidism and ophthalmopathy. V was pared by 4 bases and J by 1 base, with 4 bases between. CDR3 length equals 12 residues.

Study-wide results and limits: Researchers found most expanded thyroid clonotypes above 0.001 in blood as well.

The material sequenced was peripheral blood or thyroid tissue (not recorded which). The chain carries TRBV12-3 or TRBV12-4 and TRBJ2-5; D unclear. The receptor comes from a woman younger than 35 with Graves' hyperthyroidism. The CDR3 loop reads CASSSPQETQYF. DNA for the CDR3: TGTGCCAGCAGTTCACCCCAAGAGACCCAGTACTTC.